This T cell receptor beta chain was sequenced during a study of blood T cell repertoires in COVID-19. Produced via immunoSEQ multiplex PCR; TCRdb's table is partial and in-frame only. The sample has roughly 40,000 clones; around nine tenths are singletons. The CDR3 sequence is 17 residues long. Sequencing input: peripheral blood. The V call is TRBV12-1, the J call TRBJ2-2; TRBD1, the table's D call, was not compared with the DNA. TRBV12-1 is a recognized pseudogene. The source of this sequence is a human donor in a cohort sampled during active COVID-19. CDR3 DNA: TGTGCCAGCAGCTTCCACCGGGACAGGGGGTACACCGGGGAGCTGTTTTTT. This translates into CASSFHRDRGYTGELFF.